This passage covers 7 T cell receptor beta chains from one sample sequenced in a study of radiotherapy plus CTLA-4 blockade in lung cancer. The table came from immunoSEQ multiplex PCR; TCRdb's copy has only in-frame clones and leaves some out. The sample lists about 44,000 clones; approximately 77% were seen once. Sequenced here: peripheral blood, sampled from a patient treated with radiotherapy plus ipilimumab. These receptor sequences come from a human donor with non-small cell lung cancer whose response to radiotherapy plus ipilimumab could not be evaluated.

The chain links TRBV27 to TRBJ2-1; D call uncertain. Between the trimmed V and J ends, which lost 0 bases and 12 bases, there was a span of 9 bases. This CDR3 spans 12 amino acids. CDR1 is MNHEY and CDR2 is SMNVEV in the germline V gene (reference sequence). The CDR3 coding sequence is TGTGCCAGCAGTTTATCCGGGTCCCGGCAGTTCTTC. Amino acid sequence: CASSLSGSRQFF.

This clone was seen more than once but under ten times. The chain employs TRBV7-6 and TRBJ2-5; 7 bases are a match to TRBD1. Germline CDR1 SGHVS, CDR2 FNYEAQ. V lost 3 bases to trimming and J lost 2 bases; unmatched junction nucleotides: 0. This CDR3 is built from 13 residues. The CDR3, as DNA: TGTGCCAGCAGCTTGGGACAGCAAGAGACCCAGTACTTC. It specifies CASSLGQQETQYF.

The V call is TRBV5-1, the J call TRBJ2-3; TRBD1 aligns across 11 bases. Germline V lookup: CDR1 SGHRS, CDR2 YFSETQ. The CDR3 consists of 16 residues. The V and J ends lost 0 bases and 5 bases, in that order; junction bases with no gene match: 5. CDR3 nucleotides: TGCGCCAGCAGCTTGGTAGGACAGGGGGCAATAGATACGCAGTATTTT. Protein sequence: CASSLVGQGAIDTQYF.

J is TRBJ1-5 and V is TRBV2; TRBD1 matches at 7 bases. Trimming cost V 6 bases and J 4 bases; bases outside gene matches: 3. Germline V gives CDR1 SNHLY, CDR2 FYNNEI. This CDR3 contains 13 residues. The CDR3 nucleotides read TGTGCCAGCAGAGGGGACAGAAATCAGCCCCAGCATTTT. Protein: CASRGDRNQPQHF.

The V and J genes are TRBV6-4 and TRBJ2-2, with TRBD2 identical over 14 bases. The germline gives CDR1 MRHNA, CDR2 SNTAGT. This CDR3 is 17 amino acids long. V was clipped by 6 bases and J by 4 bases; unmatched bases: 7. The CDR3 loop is CASRGLAGVASTGELFF. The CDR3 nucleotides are TGTGCCAGCAGGGGACTAGCGGGAGTGGCGAGCACCGGGGAGCTGTTTTTT.

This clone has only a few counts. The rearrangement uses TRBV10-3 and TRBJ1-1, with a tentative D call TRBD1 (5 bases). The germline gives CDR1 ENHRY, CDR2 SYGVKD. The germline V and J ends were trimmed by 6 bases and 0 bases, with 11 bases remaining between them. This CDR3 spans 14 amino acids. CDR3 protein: CAIRDNHMNTEAFF. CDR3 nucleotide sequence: TGTGCCATCAGGGACAACCACATGAACACTGAAGCTTTCTTT.

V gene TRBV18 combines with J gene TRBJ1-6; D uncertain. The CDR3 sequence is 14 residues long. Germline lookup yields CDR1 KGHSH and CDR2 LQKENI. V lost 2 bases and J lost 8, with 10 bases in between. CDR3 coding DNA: TGTGCCAGCTCACCATGGCAGGAAGATTCACCCCTCCACTTT. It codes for CASSPWQEDSPLHF.